This T cell receptor (beta chain) was retrieved from a study of blood T cell repertoires in COVID-19. Study-level information: Whether acute or convalescent, the COVID-19 samples came from the United States, Italy and Spain. Nucleic acid was either cDNA or gDNA, and it came from T cells, B-cell-depleted T cells, or PBMCs.

This clone was picked up one time. Deletions cut 8 bases from V and 6 bases from J, with 14 bases between. The CDR3 covers 13 residues. Per germline, CDR1 MNHNS and CDR2 SASEGT. Original data processing: It was from reference gene primer amplification that nucleated cell counts were estimated. Produced via immunoSEQ multiplex PCR; TCRdb's table is partial and in-frame only. V and J calls and clone size are given by that table; D and trimming were obtained from the DNA. The profile shows 100,000 to 150,000 clones, about 90% of them singletons. This receptor was obtained from a woman in her sixties or seventies with acute or convalescent COVID-19. The chain is built from TRBV6-1 and TRBJ2-4, with TRBD2 as a possible D gene (5 bases). Material: peripheral blood. CDR3 in amino acids: CASDEGSRNIQYF. CDR3 nucleotide sequence: TGTGCCAGCGACGAGGGCTCAAGAAACATTCAGTACTTC.